A few counts support the clone carrying this T cell receptor (beta chain). The antigen is undetermined. Other DNA variants within this sample encode the same CDR3. The data were taken from a study of CD4 T cells in relation to SARS-CoV-2 and coronaviruses. The wider study: Convalescent donors were aged 21 to 72, with median approximately 40 years. Study conclusions and caveats: The cross-reactivity analysis covered only spike protein, not other viral proteins. In roughly 60% of donors, memory CD4+ clonotypes crossrecognized SARS-CoV-2 and at least one common cold coronavirus spike. Pre-pandemic and post-infection samples never came from the same donor.

Profiling relied on immunoSEQ multiplex PCR, and the TCRdb table lists in-frame clones only, not all of them. The data contain about 36,000 clones, 77% of them seen just once; the ten biggest clones take up roughly 20%. CDR1 and CDR2 from the germline V gene are MDHEN and SYDVKM. Deletions cut 3 bases from V and 8 bases from J, with 10 bases between. The CDR3 sequence is 12 residues long. The V call is TRBV28, the J call TRBJ1-2; D possibly corresponds to TRBD1 (5 bases). Sequenced input: memory CD4+ T cells from PBMCs, cultured in vitro. The source is an adult with COVID-19. The CDR3 DNA sequence: TGTGCCAGCAGTTTCGGTGGGGACGGCTACACCTTC. It yields the protein CASSFGGDGYTF.